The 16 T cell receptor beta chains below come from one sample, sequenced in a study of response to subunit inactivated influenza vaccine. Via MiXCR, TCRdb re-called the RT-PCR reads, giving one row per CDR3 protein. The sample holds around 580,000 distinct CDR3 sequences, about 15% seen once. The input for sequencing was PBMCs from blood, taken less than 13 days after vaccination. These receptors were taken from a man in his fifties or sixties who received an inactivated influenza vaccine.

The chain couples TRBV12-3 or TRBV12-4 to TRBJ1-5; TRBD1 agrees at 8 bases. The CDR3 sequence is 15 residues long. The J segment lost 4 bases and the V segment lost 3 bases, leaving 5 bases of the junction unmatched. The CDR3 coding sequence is TGTGCCAGCAGTTTCGGGACAGGCTTTAATCAGCCCCAGCATTTT. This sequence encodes CASSFGTGFNQPQHF.

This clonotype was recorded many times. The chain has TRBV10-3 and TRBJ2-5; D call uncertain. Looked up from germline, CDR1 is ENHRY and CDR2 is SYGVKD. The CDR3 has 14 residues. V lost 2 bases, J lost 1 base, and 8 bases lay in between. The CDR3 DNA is TGTGCCATCAGTGAGGAGGCTTTCCAAGAGACCCAGTACTTC. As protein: CAISEEAFQETQYF.

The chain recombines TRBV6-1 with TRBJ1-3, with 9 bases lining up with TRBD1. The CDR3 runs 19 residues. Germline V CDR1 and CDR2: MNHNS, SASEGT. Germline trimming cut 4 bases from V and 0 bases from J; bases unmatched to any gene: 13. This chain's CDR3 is CASSVSGTGRSNSGNTIYF. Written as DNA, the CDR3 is TGTGCCAGCAGTGTTTCCGGGACAGGGCGATCCAACTCTGGAAACACCATATATTTT.

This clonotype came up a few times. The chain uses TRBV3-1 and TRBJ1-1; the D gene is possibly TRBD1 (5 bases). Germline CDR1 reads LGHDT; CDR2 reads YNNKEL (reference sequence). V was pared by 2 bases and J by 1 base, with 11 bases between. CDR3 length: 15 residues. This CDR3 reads CASSQTHTGNTEAFF. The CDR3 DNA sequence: TGTGCCAGCAGCCAAACCCACACAGGGAACACTGAAGCTTTCTTT.

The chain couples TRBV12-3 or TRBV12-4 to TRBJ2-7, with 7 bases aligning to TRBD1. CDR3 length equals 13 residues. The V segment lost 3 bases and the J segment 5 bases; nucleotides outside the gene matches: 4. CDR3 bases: TGTGCCAGCAGTTTGTTAACAGGGGACGAGCAGTACTTC. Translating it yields CASSLLTGDEQYF.

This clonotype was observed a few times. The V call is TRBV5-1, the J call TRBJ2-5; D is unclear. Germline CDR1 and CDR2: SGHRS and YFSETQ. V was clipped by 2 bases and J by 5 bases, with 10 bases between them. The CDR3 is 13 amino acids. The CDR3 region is CASSFGVEETQYF. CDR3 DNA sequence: TGCGCCAGCAGCTTTGGAGTTGAGGAGACCCAGTACTTC. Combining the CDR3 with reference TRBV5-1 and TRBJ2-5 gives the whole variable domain KAGVTQTPRYLIKTRGQQVTLSCSPISGHRSVSWYQQTPGQGLQFLFEYFSETQRNKGNFPGRFSGRQFSNSRSEMNVSTLELGDSALYLCASSFGVEETQYFGPGTRLLVL.

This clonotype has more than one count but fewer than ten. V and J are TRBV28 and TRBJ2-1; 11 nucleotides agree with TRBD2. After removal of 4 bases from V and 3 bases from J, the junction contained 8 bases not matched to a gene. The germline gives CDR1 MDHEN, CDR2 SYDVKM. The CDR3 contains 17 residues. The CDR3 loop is CASSSRGTSGNYNEQFF. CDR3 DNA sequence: TGTGCCAGCAGTTCACGAGGGACTAGCGGAAACTACAATGAGCAGTTCTTC. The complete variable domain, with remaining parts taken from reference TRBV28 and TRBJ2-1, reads DVKVTQSSRYLVKRTGEKVFLECVQDMDHENMFWYRQDPGLGLRLIYFSYDVKMKEKGDIPEGYSVSREKKERFSLILESASTNQTSMYLCASSSRGTSGNYNEQFFGPGTRLTVL.

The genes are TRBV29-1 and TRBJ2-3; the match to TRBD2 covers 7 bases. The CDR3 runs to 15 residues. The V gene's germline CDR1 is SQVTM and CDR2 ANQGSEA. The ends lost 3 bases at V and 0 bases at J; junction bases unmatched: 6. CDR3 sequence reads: CSVEGRGTSTDTQYF. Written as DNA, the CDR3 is TGCAGCGTTGAGGGGCGGGGGACTAGCACAGATACGCAGTATTTT.

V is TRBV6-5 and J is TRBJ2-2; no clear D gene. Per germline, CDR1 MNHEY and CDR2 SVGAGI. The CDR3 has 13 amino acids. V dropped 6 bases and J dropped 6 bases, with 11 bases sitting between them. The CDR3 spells CASRYQGAGELFF. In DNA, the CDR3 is TGTGCCAGCAGGTACCAAGGTGCCGGGGAGCTGTTTTTT.

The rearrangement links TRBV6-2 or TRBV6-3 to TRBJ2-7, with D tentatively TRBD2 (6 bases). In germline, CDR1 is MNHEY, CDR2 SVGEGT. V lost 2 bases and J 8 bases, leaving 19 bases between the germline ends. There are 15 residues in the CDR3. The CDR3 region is CASSYRYSERVKQYF. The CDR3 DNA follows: TGTGCCAGCAGTTACAGGTATTCCGAGCGGGTCAAGCAGTACTTC.

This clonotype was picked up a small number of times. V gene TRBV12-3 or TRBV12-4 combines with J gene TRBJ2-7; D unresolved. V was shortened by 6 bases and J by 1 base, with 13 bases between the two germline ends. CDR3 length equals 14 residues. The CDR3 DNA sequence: TGTGCCAGCAGCCTGGGCCGGGTTTCCTACGAGCAGTACTTC. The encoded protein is CASSLGRVSYEQYF.

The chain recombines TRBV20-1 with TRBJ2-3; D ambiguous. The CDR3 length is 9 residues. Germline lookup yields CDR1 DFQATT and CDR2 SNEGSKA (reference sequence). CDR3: CSLSDTQYF. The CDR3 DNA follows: TGCAGCTTGTCAGATACGCAGTATTTT.

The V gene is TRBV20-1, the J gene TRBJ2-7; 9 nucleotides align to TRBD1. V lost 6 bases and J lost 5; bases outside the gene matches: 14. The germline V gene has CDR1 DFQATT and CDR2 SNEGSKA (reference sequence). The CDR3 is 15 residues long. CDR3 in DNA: TGCAGTGCCCTAGTATACAGGGGGCAGCGGAACGAGCAGTACTTC. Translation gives CSALVYRGQRNEQYF.

The CDR3 coding sequence is TGTGCCAGCAGCCAGGCCGGGACAGTTTACGAGCAGTACTTC. Protein: CASSQAGTVYEQYF. The chain is built from TRBV14 and TRBJ2-7; 7 bases agree with TRBD1. Germline CDR1 reads SGHDN; CDR2 reads FVKESK. V shed 3 bases, J shed 4 bases, and the junction held 6 bases outside the gene matches. The CDR3 runs 14 residues.

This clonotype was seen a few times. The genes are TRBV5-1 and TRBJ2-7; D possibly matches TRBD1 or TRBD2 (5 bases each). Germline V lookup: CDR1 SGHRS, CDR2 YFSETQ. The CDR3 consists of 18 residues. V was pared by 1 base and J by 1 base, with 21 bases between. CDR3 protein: CASSLWGSVGLGSYEQYF. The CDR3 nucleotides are TGCGCCAGCAGCTTGTGGGGGAGTGTTGGATTAGGGTCCTACGAGCAGTACTTC.

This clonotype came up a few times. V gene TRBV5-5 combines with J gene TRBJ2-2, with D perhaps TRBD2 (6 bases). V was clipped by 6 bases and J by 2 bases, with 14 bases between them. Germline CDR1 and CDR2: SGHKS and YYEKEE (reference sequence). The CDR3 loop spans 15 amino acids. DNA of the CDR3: TGTGCCAGCAACGAAGCGGGCTCTAACACCGGGGAGCTGTTTTTT. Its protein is CASNEAGSNTGELFF.